This T cell receptor (beta chain) came from a study of T cells in Graves' hyperthyroidism and ophthalmopathy. Overall study context: Before treatment of any kind, peripheral blood was taken at initial diagnosis. Study-level points and caveats: Most thyroid clonotypes that were expanded above 0.001 also turned up in blood. Progression to ophthalmopathy was predicted a median of about six months early.

Trimming took off 4 bases at V and 5 bases at J, with 14 bases between the two ends. This CDR3 has 14 amino acids. The germline gives CDR1 MNHNS, CDR2 SASEGT. This clonotype was seen at least ten times. As yet, its antigen is unknown. Uncontrolled infection, other autoimmune disease, pregnancy or lactation barred patients from enrollment. RNA transcripts served as the template for amplifying TCR beta CDR3 regions. A first-round RT-PCR of the TCR CDR3 used the HTBI primer set. TCRdb re-analysed the multiplex PCR reads in MiXCR, keeping a single row per CDR3 protein. The sample holds roughly 170,000 distinct CDR3 sequences, about 9% seen once.

The sample consisted of blood. The sequence derives from a woman aged 18-29 years with Graves' hyperthyroidism that later progressed to Graves' ophthalmopathy. V is TRBV6-1 and J is TRBJ2-5; possible D gene TRBD2, 5 bases. CDR3 DNA sequence: TGTGCCAGCAGTGGAGGGCTGGAACCGGAGACCCAGTACTTC. Encoded protein: CASSGGLEPETQYF.